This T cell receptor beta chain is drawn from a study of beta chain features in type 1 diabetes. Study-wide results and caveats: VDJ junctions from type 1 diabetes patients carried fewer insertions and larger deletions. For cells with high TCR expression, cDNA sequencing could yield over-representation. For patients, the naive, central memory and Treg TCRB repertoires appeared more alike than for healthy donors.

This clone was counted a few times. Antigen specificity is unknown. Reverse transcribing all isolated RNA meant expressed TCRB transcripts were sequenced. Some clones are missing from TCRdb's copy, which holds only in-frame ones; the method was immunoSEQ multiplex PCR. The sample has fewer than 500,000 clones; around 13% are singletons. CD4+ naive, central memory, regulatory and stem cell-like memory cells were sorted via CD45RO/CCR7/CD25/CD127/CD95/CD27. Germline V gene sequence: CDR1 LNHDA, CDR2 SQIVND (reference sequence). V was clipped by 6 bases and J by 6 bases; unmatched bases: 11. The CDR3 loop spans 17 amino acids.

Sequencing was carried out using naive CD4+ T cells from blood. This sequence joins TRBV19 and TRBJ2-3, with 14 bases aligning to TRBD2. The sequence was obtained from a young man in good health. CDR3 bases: TGTGCCAGTAGACCACGACTAGCGGGAGGGCCACGCGATACGCAGTATTTT. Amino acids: CASRPRLAGGPRDTQYF.